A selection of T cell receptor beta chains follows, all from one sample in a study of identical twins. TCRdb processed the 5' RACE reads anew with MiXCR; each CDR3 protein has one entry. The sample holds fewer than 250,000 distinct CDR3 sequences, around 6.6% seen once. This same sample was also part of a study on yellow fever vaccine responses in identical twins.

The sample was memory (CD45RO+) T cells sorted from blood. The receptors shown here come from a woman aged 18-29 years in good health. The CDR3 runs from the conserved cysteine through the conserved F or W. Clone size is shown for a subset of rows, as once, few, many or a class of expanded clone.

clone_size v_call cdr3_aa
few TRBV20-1 CSAPRSGNTYNEQFF
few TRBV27 CASSLRAGGTEAFF
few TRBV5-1 CASSFSGGQADTQYF
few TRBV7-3 CASSTSVTDTQYF
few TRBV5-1 CASSLVWGQGFPGYEQYF
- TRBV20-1 CSASDSGLTDTQYF
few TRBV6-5 CASSYGGWSDTQYF
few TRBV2 CASSLGRDYEQYF
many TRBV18 CASSPSLAEDNEQFF
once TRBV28 CASSLRQPYEQYF
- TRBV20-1 CSARGLKPGQGPQETQYF
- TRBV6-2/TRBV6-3 CASSYQMEQYF
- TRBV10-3 CAISKNYGYTF
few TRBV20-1 CSARDSTGGQPQHF
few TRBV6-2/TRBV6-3 CASSFSRTQQEGTQYF
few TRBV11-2 CASRASGSVGEQYF
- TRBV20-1 CSASAGTENTGELFF